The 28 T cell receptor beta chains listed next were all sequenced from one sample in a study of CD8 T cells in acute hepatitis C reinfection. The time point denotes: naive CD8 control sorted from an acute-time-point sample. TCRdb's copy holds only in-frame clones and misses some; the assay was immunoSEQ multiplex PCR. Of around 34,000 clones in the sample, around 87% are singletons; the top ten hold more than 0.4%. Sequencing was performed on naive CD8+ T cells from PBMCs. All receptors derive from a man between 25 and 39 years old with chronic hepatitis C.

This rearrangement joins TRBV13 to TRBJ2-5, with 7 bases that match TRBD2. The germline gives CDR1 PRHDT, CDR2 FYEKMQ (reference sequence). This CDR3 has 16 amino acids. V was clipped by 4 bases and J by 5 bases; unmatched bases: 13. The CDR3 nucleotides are TGTGCCAGCAGCTCCTCCTTACTAGCGAGGACGGAGACCCAGTACTTC. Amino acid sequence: CASSSSLLARTETQYF.

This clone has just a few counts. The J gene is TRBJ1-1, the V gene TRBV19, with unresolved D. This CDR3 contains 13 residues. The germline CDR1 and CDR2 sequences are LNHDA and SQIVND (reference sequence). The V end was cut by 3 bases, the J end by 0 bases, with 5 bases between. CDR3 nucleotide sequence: TGTGCCAGTAGTATTACATTGAACACTGAAGCTTTCTTT. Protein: CASSITLNTEAFF.

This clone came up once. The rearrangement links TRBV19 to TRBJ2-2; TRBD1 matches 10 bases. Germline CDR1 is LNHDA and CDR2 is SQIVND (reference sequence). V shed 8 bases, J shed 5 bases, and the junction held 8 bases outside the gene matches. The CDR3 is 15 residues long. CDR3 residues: CASWGQGKETGELFF. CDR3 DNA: TGTGCCAGTTGGGGACAGGGGAAGGAGACCGGGGAGCTGTTTTTT.

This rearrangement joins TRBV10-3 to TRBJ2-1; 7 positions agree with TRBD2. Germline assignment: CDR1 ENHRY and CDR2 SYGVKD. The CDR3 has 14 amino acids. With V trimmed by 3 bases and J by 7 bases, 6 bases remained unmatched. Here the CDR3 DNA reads TGTGCCATCAGTGATGTACTAGCGAAGAATGAGCAGTTCTTC. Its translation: CAISDVLAKNEQFF.

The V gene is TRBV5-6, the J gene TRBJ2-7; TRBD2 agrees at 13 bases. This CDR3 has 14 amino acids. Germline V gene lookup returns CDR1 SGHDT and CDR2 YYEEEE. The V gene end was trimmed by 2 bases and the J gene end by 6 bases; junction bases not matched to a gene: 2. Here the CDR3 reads CASSFGTSGTEQYF. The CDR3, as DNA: TGTGCCAGCAGCTTTGGGACTAGCGGGACCGAGCAGTACTTC.

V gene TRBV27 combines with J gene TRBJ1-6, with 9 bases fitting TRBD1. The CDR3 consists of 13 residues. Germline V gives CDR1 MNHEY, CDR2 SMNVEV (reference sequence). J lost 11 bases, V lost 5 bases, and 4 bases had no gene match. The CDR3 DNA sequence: TGTGCCAGCAGTATTTGGACAGGGGCACCCCTCCACTTT. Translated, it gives CASSIWTGAPLHF.

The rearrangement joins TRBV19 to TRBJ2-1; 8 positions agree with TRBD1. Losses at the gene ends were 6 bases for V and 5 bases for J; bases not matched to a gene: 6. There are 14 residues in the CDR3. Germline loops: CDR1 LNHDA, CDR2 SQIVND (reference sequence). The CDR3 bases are TGTGCCAGTAGACCCGGGACAGGTAACAATGAGCAGTTCTTC. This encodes CASRPGTGNNEQFF.

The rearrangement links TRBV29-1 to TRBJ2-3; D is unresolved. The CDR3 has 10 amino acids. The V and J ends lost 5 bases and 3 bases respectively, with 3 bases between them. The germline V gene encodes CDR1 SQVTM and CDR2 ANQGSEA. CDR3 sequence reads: CSVSTDTQYF. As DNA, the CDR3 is TGCAGCGTTTCTACAGATACGCAGTATTTT.

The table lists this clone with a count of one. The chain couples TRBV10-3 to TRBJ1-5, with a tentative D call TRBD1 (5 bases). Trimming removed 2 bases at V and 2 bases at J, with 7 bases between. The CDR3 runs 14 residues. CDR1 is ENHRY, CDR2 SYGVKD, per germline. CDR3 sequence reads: CAISEGGGNQPQHF. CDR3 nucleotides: TGTGCCATCAGTGAGGGAGGGGGCAATCAGCCCCAGCATTTT.

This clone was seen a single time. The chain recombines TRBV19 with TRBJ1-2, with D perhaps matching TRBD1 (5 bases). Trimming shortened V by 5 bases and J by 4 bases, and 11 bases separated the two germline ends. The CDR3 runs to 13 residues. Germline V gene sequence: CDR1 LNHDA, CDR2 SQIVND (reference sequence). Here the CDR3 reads CASSYRGVYGYTF. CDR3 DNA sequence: TGTGCCAGTAGTTATCGGGGCGTCTATGGCTACACCTTC. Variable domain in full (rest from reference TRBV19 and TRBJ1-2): DGGITQSPKYLFRKEGQNVTLSCEQNLNHDAMYWYRQDPGQGLRLIYYSQIVNDFQKGDIAEGYSVSREKKESFPLTVTSAQKNPTAFYLCASSYRGVYGYTFGSGTRLTVV.

In DNA, the CDR3 is TGTGCCAGCAGTCCCTCTTTGTTATATGAGCAGTTCTTC. Its translation: CASSPSLLYEQFF. The rearrangement joins TRBV27 to TRBJ2-1, with unresolved D. The CDR3 totals 13 residues. V was trimmed by 5 bases and J by 8 bases, leaving 13 bases between them. The germline CDR1 and CDR2 sequences are MNHEY and SMNVEV (reference sequence).

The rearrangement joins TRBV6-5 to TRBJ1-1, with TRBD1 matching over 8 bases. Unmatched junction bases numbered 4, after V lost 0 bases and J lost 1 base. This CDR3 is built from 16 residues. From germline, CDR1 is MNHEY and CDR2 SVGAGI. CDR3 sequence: CASSYSLDRENTEAFF. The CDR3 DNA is TGTGCCAGCAGTTACTCCTTGGACAGGGAGAACACTGAAGCTTTCTTT.

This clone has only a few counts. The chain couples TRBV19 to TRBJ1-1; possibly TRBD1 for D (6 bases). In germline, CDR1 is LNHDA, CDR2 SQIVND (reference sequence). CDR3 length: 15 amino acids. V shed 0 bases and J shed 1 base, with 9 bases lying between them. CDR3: CASSIDGGGNTEAFF. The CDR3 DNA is TGTGCCAGTAGTATAGATGGAGGGGGGAACACTGAAGCTTTCTTT.

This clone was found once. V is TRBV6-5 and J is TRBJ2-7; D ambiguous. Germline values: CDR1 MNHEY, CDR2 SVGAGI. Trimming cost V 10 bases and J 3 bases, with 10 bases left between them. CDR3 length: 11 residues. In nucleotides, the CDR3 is TGTGCCACCAGGCAGGTCTACGAGCAGTACTTC. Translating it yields CATRQVYEQYF.

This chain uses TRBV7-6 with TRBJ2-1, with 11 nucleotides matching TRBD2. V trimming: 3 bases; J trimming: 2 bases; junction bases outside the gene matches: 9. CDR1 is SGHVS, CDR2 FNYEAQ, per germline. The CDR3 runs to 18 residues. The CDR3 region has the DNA TGTGCCAGCAGCTTGAAACTAGCGGGAGCGAGCCCCTACAATGAGCAGTTCTTC. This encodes CASSLKLAGASPYNEQFF.

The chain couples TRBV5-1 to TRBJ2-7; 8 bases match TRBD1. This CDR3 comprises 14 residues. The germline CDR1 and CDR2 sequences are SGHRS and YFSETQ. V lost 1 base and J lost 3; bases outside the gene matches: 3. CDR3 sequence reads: CASSLSGQGYEQYF. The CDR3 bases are TGCGCCAGCAGCTTGAGCGGACAGGGCTACGAGCAGTACTTC.

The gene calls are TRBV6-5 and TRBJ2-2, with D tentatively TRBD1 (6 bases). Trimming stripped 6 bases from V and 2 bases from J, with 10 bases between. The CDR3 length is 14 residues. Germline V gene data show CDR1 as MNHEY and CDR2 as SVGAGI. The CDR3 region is CASRTDRNTGELFF. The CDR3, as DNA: TGTGCCAGCAGGACGGACAGAAACACCGGGGAGCTGTTTTTT.

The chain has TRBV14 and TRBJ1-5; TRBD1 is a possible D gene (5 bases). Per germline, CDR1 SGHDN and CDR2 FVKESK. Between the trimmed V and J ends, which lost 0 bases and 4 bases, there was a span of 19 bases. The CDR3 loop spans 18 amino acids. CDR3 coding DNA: TGTGCCAGCAGCCAAGAGCGGGGTGGCAGGGATCGAAATCAGCCCCAGCATTTT. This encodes CASSQERGGRDRNQPQHF.

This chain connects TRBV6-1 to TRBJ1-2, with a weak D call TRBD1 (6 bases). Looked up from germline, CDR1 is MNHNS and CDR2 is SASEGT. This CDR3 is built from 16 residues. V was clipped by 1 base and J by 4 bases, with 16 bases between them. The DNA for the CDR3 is TGTGCCAGCAGTGAAGGCTTGGGGGGCGCCTTCTATGGCTACACCTTC. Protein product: CASSEGLGGAFYGYTF.

This CDR3 reads CASSSIGHASRGYTF. In nucleotides, the CDR3 is TGTGCCAGCAGCTCGATCGGACATGCTAGCCGTGGCTACACCTTC. The V call is TRBV7-9, the J call TRBJ1-2; possible D gene TRBD1, 5 bases. Germline V CDR1 and CDR2: SEHNR, FQNEAQ (reference sequence). There are 15 residues in the CDR3. The V and J ends lost 4 bases and 7 bases respectively, with 19 bases between them.

In DNA, the CDR3 is TGTGCCAGCAGCTCTCGGACAGCTGCTACCTACGAGCAGTACTTC. This gives the protein CASSSRTAATYEQYF. The chain uses TRBV7-9 and TRBJ2-7; maybe TRBD1 (6 bases). CDR3 size: 15 residues. The V gene's germline CDR1 is SEHNR and CDR2 FQNEAQ (reference sequence). The V end lost 4 bases, the J end lost 2 bases, and 15 bases lay between the germline ends.

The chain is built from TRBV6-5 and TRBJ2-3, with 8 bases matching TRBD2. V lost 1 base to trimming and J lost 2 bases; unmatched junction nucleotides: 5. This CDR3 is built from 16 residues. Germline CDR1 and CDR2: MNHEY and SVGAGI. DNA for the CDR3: TGTGCCAGCAGTTACTATAGCGGGGAGACCACAGATACGCAGTATTTT. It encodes CASSYYSGETTDTQYF.

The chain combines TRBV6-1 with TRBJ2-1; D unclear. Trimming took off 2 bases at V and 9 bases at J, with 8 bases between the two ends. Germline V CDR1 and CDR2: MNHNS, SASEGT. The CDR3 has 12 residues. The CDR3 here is CASSENDSEQFF. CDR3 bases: TGTGCCAGCAGTGAAAATGATAGTGAGCAGTTCTTC.

CDR3 sequence reads: CASSQGQTYEQYF. DNA of the CDR3: TGTGCCAGCAGCCAGGGACAGACCTACGAGCAGTACTTC. The chain combines TRBV7-9 with TRBJ2-7; 7 nucleotides align to TRBD1. CDR3 length equals 13 residues. Germline values: CDR1 SEHNR, CDR2 FQNEAQ (reference sequence). Trimming removed 5 bases from V and 2 bases from J; junction bases left unmatched: 3.

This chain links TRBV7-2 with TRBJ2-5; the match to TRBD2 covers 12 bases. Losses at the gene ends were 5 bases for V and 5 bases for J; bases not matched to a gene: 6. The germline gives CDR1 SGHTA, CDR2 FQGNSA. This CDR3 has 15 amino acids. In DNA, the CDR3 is TGTGCCAGCAGCCTCGGACTAGCGGGGTGGGAGACCCAGTACTTC. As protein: CASSLGLAGWETQYF.

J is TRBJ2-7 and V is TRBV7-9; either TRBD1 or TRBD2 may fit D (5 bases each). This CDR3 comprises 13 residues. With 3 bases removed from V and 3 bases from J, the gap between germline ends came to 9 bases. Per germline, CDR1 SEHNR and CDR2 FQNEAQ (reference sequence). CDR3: CASSLGPDYEQYF. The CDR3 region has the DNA TGTGCCAGCAGCTTGGGACCCGACTACGAGCAGTACTTC.

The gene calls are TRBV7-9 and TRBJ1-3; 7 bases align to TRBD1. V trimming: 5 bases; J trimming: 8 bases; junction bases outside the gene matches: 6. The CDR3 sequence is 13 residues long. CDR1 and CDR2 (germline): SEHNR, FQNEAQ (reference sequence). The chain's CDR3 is CASSPEQGYTIYF. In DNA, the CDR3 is TGTGCCAGCAGCCCCGAACAGGGGTACACCATATATTTT. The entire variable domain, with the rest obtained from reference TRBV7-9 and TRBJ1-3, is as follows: DTGVSQNPRHKITKRGQNVTFRCDPISEHNRLYWYRQTLGQGPEFLTYFQNEAQLEKSRLLSDRFSAERPKGSFSTLEIQRTEQGDSAMYLCASSPEQGYTIYFGEGSWLTVV.

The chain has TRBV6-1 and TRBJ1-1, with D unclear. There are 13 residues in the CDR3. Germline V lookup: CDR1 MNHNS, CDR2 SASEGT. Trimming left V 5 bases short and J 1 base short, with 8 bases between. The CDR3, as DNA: TGTGCCAGCAGTTATACAACGAACACTGAAGCTTTCTTT. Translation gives CASSYTTNTEAFF.